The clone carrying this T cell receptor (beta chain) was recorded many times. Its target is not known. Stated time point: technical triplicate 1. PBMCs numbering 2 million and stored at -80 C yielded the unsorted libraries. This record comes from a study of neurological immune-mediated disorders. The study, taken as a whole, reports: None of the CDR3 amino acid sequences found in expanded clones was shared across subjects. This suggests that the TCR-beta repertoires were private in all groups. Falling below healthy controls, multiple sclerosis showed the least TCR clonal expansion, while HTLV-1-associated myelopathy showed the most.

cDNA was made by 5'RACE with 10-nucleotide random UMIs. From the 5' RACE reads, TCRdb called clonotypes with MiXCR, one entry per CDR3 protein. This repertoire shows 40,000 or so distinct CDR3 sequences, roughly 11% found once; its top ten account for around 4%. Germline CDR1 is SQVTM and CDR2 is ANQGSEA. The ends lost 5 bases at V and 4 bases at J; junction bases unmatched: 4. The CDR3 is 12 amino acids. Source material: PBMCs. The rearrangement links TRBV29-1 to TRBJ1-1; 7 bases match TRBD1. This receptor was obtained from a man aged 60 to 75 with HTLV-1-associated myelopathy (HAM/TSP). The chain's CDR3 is CSVYDRVTEAFF. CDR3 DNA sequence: TGCAGCGTTTATGACAGGGTCACTGAAGCTTTCTTT.